Presented here are 14 T cell receptor beta chains from one specimen sequenced in a study of OX40 agonist ivuxolimab in advanced cancers. TCRdb's table, derived via immunoSEQ multiplex PCR, lists solely in-frame clones and lacks some. The sample yields roughly 63,000 clones, roughly 86% seen once. The starting material was CD4+ or CD8+ T cells sorted from blood, obtained in a trial of the OX40 agonist ivuxolimab. The receptors originated from an adult with an advanced solid tumor such as melanoma, head and neck, liver or kidney cancer.

The rearrangement links TRBV5-1 to TRBJ1-6; 9 bases align to TRBD1. The CDR3 contains 14 residues. Germline V gene data show CDR1 as SGHRS and CDR2 as YFSETQ. J lost 7 bases, V lost 2 bases, and 1 base had no gene match. The CDR3 loop is CASSFDRGNSPLHF. The CDR3 DNA is TGCGCCAGCAGCTTTGACAGGGGGAATTCACCCCTCCACTTT.

This clone was seen just once. The chain is built from TRBV2 and TRBJ2-7; D not certain. This CDR3 has 15 amino acids. Per germline, CDR1 SNHLY and CDR2 FYNNEI. V gave up 6 bases and J gave up 0 bases, with 15 bases separating them. This chain's CDR3 is CASRLGGAYSYEQYF. The CDR3 region has the DNA TGTGCCAGCAGGCTCGGCGGTGCTTACTCCTACGAGCAGTACTTC.

This clone showed up just a few times. The gene calls are TRBV6-1 and TRBJ2-7; TRBD1 is a possible D gene (7 bases). Germline CDR1 reads MNHNS; CDR2 reads SASEGT. The CDR3 is made up of 15 amino acids. Deletions cut 5 bases from V and 3 bases from J, with 17 bases between. In nucleotides, the CDR3 is TGTGCCAGCAGTACTTGGGGGGACAGCCTCTACGAGCAGTACTTC. Its protein product is CASSTWGDSLYEQYF.

The CDR3 spells CASGLAGETQYF. CDR3 nucleotide sequence: TGTGCTAGTGGTTTGGCCGGAGAGACCCAGTACTTC. This chain joins TRBV12-5 and TRBJ2-5, with D hard to call. CDR3 length equals 12 residues. Germline CDR1 LGHNT, CDR2 FRNRAP. V was clipped by 1 base and J by 4 bases, with 4 bases between them.

This chain connects TRBV7-9 to TRBJ1-1; 8 nucleotides align to TRBD1. The CDR3 contains 13 residues. The germline V gene encodes CDR1 SEHNR and CDR2 FQNEAQ (reference sequence). V trimming: 1 base; J trimming: 9 bases; junction bases outside the gene matches: 4. The CDR3 loop reads CASSLVGDRKAFF. CDR3 DNA: TGTGCCAGCAGCTTAGTGGGGGACAGGAAAGCTTTCTTT.

The rearrangement joins TRBV5-1 to TRBJ1-4, with a tentative D call TRBD1 (5 bases). Germline CDR1 is SGHRS and CDR2 is YFSETQ. V was cut by 1 base and J by 1 base, with 8 bases left in between. The CDR3 spans 15 residues. The CDR3 here is CASSLWGRTNEKLFF. CDR3 bases: TGCGCCAGCAGCTTGTGGGGGAGAACTAATGAAAAACTGTTTTTT.

About this clone itself: Its ends do not fully match the called genes, so a read error is possible. V gene TRBV6-5 combines with J gene TRBJ2-5, with D perhaps matching TRBD1 or TRBD2 (5 bases each). The CDR3 loop spans 13 amino acids. Per germline, CDR1 MNHEY and CDR2 SVGAGI. This chain's CDR3 is CASSHSREETQYF. The DNA for the CDR3 is TGTGCCAGCAGTCACTCCAGGGAGGAGACCCAGTACTTC.

This clone was observed once. This chain links TRBV7-9 with TRBJ2-4, with D possibly being TRBD2 (6 bases). The CDR3 runs 15 residues. Trimming took 4 bases from V and 0 from J, leaving 10 bases between them. Germline loops: CDR1 SEHNR, CDR2 FQNEAQ (reference sequence). CDR3 amino acids: CASSSGGIAKNIQYF. The CDR3 DNA reads TGTGCCAGCAGCTCAGGCGGGATAGCCAAAAACATTCAGTACTTC.

V and J are TRBV7-2 and TRBJ1-4; 8 bases fit TRBD1. After removal of 5 bases from V and 2 bases from J, the junction contained 1 base not matched to a gene. Germline V gene data show CDR1 as SGHTA and CDR2 as FQGNSA. This CDR3 is 14 amino acids long. The DNA for the CDR3 is TGTGCCAGCAGCCCAGGGGGCACTAATGAAAAACTGTTTTTT. This translates into CASSPGGTNEKLFF.

The V and J genes are TRBV6-6 and TRBJ1-1; maybe TRBD1 (6 bases). The V gene lost 2 bases and the J gene lost 2 bases, with 9 bases spanning the gap. This CDR3 is built from 14 residues. The germline V gene has CDR1 MNHNY and CDR2 SVGAGI (reference sequence). This CDR3 reads CASSYAGDNTEAFF. The CDR3 region has the DNA TGTGCCAGCAGTTACGCAGGGGACAACACTGAAGCTTTCTTT.

V usage is TRBV18 and J usage is TRBJ2-7; 10 bases align to TRBD2. The junction had 1 base not matched to a gene; V was cut back by 3 bases and J by 2 bases. This CDR3 has 14 residues. The germline V gene encodes CDR1 KGHSH and CDR2 LQKENI. The chain's CDR3 is CASSPGLAAYEQYF. The CDR3 DNA follows: TGTGCCAGCTCACCCGGACTAGCGGCCTACGAGCAGTACTTC.

V usage is TRBV2 and J usage is TRBJ2-1; D is ambiguous. In germline, CDR1 is SNHLY, CDR2 FYNNEI. The CDR3 spans 12 residues. Trimming removed 4 bases from V and 9 bases from J, with 10 bases in between. In DNA, the CDR3 is TGTGCCAGCAGTGTTGGTGGCTTTGAGCAGTTCTTC. As protein: CASSVGGFEQFF.

V gene TRBV29-1 combines with J gene TRBJ2-1; 14 bases fit TRBD2. The CDR3 spans 15 residues. Germline-derived CDR1 and CDR2 are SQVTM and ANQGSEA. V gave up 4 bases and J gave up 9 bases; unmatched junction bases: 8. The CDR3 region has the DNA TGCAGCGTTGGATCGGGACTAGCGGGAGTAGGTGAGCAGTTCTTC. Protein product: CSVGSGLAGVGEQFF.

This chain joins TRBV10-1 and TRBJ2-5; possibly TRBD1 for D (6 bases). Germline V lookup: CDR1 WNHNN, CDR2 SYGVQD (reference sequence). This CDR3 is 15 amino acids long. V lost 3 bases and J 5 bases, leaving 16 bases between the germline ends. In nucleotides, the CDR3 is TGCGCCAGCAGTGAATCCGCAGGGGCCTGGGAGACCCAGTACTTC. It yields the protein CASSESAGAWETQYF.